This T cell receptor (beta chain) was recovered during a study of CD8+ T cells in alopecia areata. Study in general: Tofacitinib administration to treated patients was oral, at 5 to 10 mg twice daily. The study, taken as a whole, reports: The study found that many expanded lesional clones persisted in scalp and blood during tofacitinib.

Reverse transcription of extracted RNA yielded cDNA, which provided the sequencing template. Libraries were prepared by immunoSEQ multiplex PCR; TCRdb keeps only in-frame clonotypes and omits some of them. This table holds approximately 210,000 clones, under 70% found once. Turning to this clone: The antigen is not known.

The treatment is: oral pan-JAK inhibitor, 5-10 mg twice daily. The trim removed 2 bases at V and 2 bases at J, leaving 4 bases unmatched. The CDR3 runs to 14 residues. The germline CDR1 and CDR2 sequences are GTSNPN and SVGIG (reference sequence). The V call is TRBV30, the J call TRBJ2-7, with 9 bases identical to TRBD1. Sequenced here: CD4+ T cells sorted from blood, sampled at approximately week 42, from a patient treated with tofacitinib. This receptor was identified in a human donor with alopecia areata. The CDR3 sequence is CAWSKGQGTYEQYF. CDR3 coding DNA: TGTGCCTGGAGTAAAGGACAGGGGACCTACGAGCAGTACTTC.